The source of this TCR beta chain is a study of T-cell reconstitution after alpha-beta-depleted transplantation in children. A TCRbeta library incorporating unique molecular identifiers was prepared. TCRdb called the PCR reads again in MiXCR, with one record for every CDR3 protein. Seen here are about 440,000 distinct CDR3 sequences, approximately 41% observed once, and the top ten hold 25% to 30%. Trimming cost V 0 bases and J 7 bases, with 9 bases left between them. Germline lookup yields CDR1 LNHNV and CDR2 YYDKDF (reference sequence). This CDR3 contains 13 residues. The sequence was obtained from a girl aged 2 to 9 with aplastic anemia, due to receive a stem cell transplant. The chain carries TRBV15 and TRBJ1-1; D not resolved. The material was PBMCs, obtained before TCRalphabeta/CD19-depleted stem cell transplant. The CDR3 DNA sequence: TGTGCCACCAGCAGAGATACCTTAGGTGAAGCTTTCTTT. It codes for CATSRDTLGEAFF.